This T cell receptor (beta chain) was observed in a study of OX40 agonist ivuxolimab in advanced cancers. In the study overall: Dose-escalation patients were diagnosed with hepatocellular carcinoma, melanoma, renal cell cancer or head and neck cancer. Study conclusions and caveats: There were, on average, more expanded clones in CD8+ T cells than in CD4+.

With respect to this clone: Its antigen is still unknown.

There are 14 residues in the CDR3. Germline loops: CDR1 KGHSH, CDR2 LQKENI. V shed 3 bases and J shed 7 bases, with 15 bases lying between them. TCRdb's table, derived via immunoSEQ multiplex PCR, lists solely in-frame clones and lacks some. Of 60,000 to 75,000 clones in the sample, roughly 80% are singletons; the top ten hold around 0.96%. The clonotype originates from an adult with an advanced solid tumor such as melanoma, head and neck, liver or kidney cancer. The sequencing here drew on CD4+ or CD8+ T cells sorted from blood, taken in a trial of the OX40 agonist ivuxolimab. V is TRBV18 and J is TRBJ1-1; D is ambiguous. CDR3 sequence: CASSPSISVVEAFF. The CDR3 bases are TGTGCCAGCTCACCTAGTATATCGGTGGTTGAAGCTTTCTTT. The full variable domain, its missing parts supplied by reference TRBV18 and TRBJ1-1, is NAGVMQNPRHLVRRRGQEARLRCSPMKGHSHVYWYRQLPEEGLKFMVYLQKENIIDESGMPKERFSAEFPKEGPSILRIQQVVRGDSAAYFCASSPSISVVEAFFGQGTRLTVV.